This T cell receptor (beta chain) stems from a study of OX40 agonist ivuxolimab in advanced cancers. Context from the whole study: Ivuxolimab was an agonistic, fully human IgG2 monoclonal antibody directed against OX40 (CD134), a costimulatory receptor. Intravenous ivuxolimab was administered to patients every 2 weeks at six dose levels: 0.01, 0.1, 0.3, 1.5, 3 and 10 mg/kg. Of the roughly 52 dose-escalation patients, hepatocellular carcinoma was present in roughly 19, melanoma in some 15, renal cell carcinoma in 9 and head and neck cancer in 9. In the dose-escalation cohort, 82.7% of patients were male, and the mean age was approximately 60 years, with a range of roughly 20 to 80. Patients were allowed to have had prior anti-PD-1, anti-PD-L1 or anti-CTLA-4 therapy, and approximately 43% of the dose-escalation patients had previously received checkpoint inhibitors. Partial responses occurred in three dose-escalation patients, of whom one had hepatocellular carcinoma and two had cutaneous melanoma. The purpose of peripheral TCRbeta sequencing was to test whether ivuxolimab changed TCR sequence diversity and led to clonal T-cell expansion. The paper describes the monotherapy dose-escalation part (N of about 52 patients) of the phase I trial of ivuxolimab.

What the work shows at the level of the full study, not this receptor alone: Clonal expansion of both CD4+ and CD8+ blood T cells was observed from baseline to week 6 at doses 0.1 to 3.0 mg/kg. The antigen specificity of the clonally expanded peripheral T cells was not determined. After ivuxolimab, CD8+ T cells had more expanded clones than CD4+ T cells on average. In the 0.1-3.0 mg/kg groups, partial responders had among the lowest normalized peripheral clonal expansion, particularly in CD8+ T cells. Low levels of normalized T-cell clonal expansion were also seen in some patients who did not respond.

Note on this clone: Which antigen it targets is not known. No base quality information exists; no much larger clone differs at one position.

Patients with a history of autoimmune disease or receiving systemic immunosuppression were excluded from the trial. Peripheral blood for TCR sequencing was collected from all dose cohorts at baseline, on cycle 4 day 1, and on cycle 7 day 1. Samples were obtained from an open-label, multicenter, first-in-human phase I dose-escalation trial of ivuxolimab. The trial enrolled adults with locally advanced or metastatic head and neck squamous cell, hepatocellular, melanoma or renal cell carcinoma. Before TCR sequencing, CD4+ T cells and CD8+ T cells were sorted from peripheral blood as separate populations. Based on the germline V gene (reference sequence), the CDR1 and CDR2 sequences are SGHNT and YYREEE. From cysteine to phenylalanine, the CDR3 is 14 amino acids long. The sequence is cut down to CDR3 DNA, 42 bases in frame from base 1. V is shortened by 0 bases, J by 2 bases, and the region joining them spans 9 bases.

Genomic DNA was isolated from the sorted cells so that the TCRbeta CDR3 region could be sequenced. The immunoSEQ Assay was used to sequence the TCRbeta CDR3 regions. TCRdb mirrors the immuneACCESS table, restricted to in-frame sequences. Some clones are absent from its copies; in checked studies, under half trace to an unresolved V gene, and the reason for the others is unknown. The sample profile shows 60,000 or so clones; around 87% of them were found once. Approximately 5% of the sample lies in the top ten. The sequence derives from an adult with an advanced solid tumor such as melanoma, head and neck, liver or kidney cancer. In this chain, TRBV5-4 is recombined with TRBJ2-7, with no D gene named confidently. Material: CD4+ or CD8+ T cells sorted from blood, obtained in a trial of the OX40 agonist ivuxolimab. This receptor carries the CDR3 CASSLDTPPYEQYF. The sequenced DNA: TGTGCCAGCAGCTTGGACACCCCACCCTACGAGCAGTACTTC.